This TCR beta chain was recovered during a study of T cell changes during pregnancy in multiple sclerosis. The data were produced by immunoSEQ multiplex PCR, yet TCRdb's version contains in-frame clones alone and is incomplete. The data hold more than 55,000 clones, with approximately 94% observed a single time. The junction had 2 bases not matched to a gene; V was cut back by 0 bases and J by 7 bases. The CDR3 sequence is 14 residues long. Germline V lookup: CDR1 SEHNR, CDR2 FQNEAQ (reference sequence). This rearrangement joins TRBV7-9 to TRBJ2-1, with 8 bases matching TRBD1. This clonotype was obtained from a female donor with multiple sclerosis, enrolled in a pregnancy study. The specimen comprised CD8+ T cells from peripheral blood mononuclear cells, sampled in the third trimester of pregnancy. CDR3: CASSLATGANEQFF. DNA for the CDR3: TGTGCCAGCAGCTTAGCGACAGGGGCGAATGAGCAGTTCTTC.